This TCR beta chain originates from a study of beta chain features in type 1 diabetes. This clone was seen more than once but under ten times. Its antigen is not identified. V lost 4 bases, J lost 0 bases, and 10 bases lay in between. The CDR3 is 14 residues long. Looked up from germline, CDR1 is SEHNR and CDR2 is FQNEAQ (reference sequence). The entirety of the isolated RNA underwent reverse transcription, so expressed TCRB transcripts were sequenced. Repertoires were generated with immunoSEQ multiplex PCR, while TCRdb's copy carries only in-frame clones and drops some. The data contain a few hundred thousand clones, about 20% of them singletons. Regarding the study as a whole: Type 1 diabetes patients showed a moderate but significant shortening of TCRB CDR3s in all four CD4+ subsets.

The source is a woman between 40 and 50 years old with type 1 diabetes. J is TRBJ2-7 and V is TRBV7-9; the D is unclear. The sequenced sample was naive CD4+ T cells from blood. The CDR3 sequence is CASSSTRSSYEQYF. CDR3 nucleotide sequence: TGTGCCAGCAGCTCAACAAGGAGCTCCTACGAGCAGTACTTC.